Presented here are 26 T cell receptor beta chains from one specimen sequenced in a study of PD-1 blockade in classical Hodgkin lymphoma. Time point specified: cycle 4 day 1 (C4D1), after 6 weeks of nivolumab. Every patient experienced relapse after autologous stem cell transplantation, and brentuximab vedotin exposure varied. Generated by immunoSEQ multiplex PCR, the TCRdb table keeps only in-frame clones and is missing some. The top ten clones hold roughly 22% of a sample with 19,000 or so clones, 75% to 85% of them seen once. The sequenced sample was peripheral blood mononuclear cells (PBMCs), obtained before the fourth cycle of nivolumab. The receptors shown here come from a human donor with classical Hodgkin lymphoma.

This clone has only a few counts. This chain joins TRBV30 and TRBJ2-5; no reliable D call. The germline gives CDR1 GTSNPN, CDR2 SVGIG (reference sequence). V lost 4 bases and J lost 2, with 20 bases in between. This CDR3 has 16 amino acids. The CDR3: CAWIPLGHSFQETQYF. DNA for the CDR3: TGTGCCTGGATCCCTCTCGGGCACTCATTTCAAGAGACCCAGTACTTC.

This chain uses TRBV6-5 with TRBJ2-3; D possibly corresponds to TRBD1 (6 bases). CDR3 length equals 15 residues. CDR1 and CDR2 (germline): MNHEY, SVGAGI. V was pared by 6 bases and J by 2 bases, with 15 bases between. The CDR3 nucleotides read TGTGCCAGCAGGCTACAGGGATCTTTCACAGATACGCAGTATTTT. Protein product: CASRLQGSFTDTQYF.

The gene calls are TRBV11-3 and TRBJ2-3; D is unresolved. Germline V gene lookup returns CDR1 SGHNT and CDR2 YENEEA. CDR3 size: 11 residues. V was clipped by 5 bases and J by 6 bases, with 6 bases between them. The CDR3 reads CASSPGDTQYF. The CDR3 DNA reads as TGTGCCAGCAGCCCTGGGGATACGCAGTATTTT. Full variable domain (missing parts from reference TRBV11-3 and TRBJ2-3): EAGVVQSPRYKIIEKKQPVAFWCNPISGHNTLYWYLQNLGQGPELLIRYENEEAVDDSQLPKDRFSAERLKGVDSTLKIQPAELGDSAVYLCASSPGDTQYFGPGTRLTVL.

As regards this clone: The sample contains more than one DNA sequence encoding this CDR3. The chain is built from TRBV9 and TRBJ2-7, with 8 bases fitting TRBD2. Germline values: CDR1 SGDLS, CDR2 YYNGEE. There are 15 residues in the CDR3. J was trimmed by 4 bases and V by 2 bases; bases with no gene match: 8. The CDR3 DNA reads TGTGCCAGCAGCGTTTCCGGGACTAGTTCTTACGAGCAGTACTTC. This gives the protein CASSVSGTSSYEQYF.

This clone is deemed large (0.1 to 1%). V gene TRBV5-1 combines with J gene TRBJ2-3, with 11 bases matching TRBD1. The CDR3 consists of 16 residues. Germline CDR1 reads SGHRS; CDR2 reads YFSETQ. V trimming: 9 bases; J trimming: 0 bases; junction bases outside the gene matches: 9. CDR3 amino acids: CAILRDRGSSTDTQYF. CDR3 DNA: TGCGCCATTCTTCGGGACAGGGGGTCTAGCACAGATACGCAGTATTTT. Looking up the rest from reference TRBV5-1 and TRBJ2-3 gives the full variable domain: KAGVTQTPRYLIKTRGQQVTLSCSPISGHRSVSWYQQTPGQGLQFLFEYFSETQRNKGNFPGRFSGRQFSNSRSEMNVSTLELGDSALYLCAILRDRGSSTDTQYFGPGTRLTVL.

The chain employs TRBV28 and TRBJ2-2; a weak D match, TRBD2 (7 bases). V was shortened by 3 bases and J by 2 bases, with 13 bases between the two germline ends. CDR3 length: 16 amino acids. CDR1 and CDR2 from the germline V gene are MDHEN and SYDVKM. For the CDR3, the DNA is TGTGCCAGCAGTTTTTATGGGGGGGCAAACACCGGGGAGCTGTTTTTT. This translates into CASSFYGGANTGELFF. Looking up the rest from reference TRBV28 and TRBJ2-2 gives the full variable domain: DVKVTQSSRYLVKRTGEKVFLECVQDMDHENMFWYRQDPGLGLRLIYFSYDVKMKEKGDIPEGYSVSREKKERFSLILESASTNQTSMYLCASSFYGGANTGELFFGEGSRLTVL.

The genes are TRBV18 and TRBJ2-6, with 9 bases matching TRBD1. The V gene end was trimmed by 3 bases and the J gene end by 0 bases; junction bases not matched to a gene: 6. There are 18 residues in the CDR3. Germline V gene lookup returns CDR1 KGHSH and CDR2 LQKENI. CDR3 in amino acids: CASSPRTGVGSGANVLTF. The DNA for the CDR3 is TGTGCCAGCTCACCTAGGACAGGGGTTGGCTCTGGGGCCAACGTCCTGACTTTC.

The chain joins TRBV6-5 to TRBJ2-5; tentatively, D is TRBD1 (5 bases). V lost 8 bases to trimming and J lost 5 bases, with 15 bases between them. This CDR3 region has 13 residues. Germline CDR1 MNHEY, CDR2 SVGAGI. The CDR3 DNA reads as TGTGCCAGCCGCCCATGGGGCACGGAGACCCAGTACTTC. This gives the protein CASRPWGTETQYF.

This clone was seen more than once but under ten times. The chain joins TRBV27 to TRBJ1-1; D gene unclear. V lost 2 bases and J 7 bases, leaving 11 bases between the germline ends. Germline assignment: CDR1 MNHEY and CDR2 SMNVEV (reference sequence). This CDR3 spans 13 amino acids. CDR3 sequence: CASSLRGADEAFF. CDR3 DNA sequence: TGTGCCAGCAGTTTACGAGGCGCCGATGAAGCTTTCTTT.

This clone turned up a few times. The rearrangement uses TRBV7-9 and TRBJ1-1; D call uncertain. CDR3 size: 14 residues. Per germline, CDR1 SEHNR and CDR2 FQNEAQ (reference sequence). Trimming stripped 5 bases from V and 5 bases from J, with 15 bases between. In nucleotides, the CDR3 is TGTGCCAGCAGCCGGAGCGAAGAGGGTACTGAAGCTTTCTTT. Its translation is CASSRSEEGTEAFF.

This chain connects TRBV12-2 to TRBJ2-1; the DNA was not compared with TRBD2, the D call given in the table. TRBV12-2 is given as a pseudogene. This CDR3 comprises 18 residues. The chain's CDR3 is CASRFRYLSGSSYNEQFF. CDR3 sequence (DNA): TGTGCAAGTCGCTTCCGATACCTTAGCGGGAGCTCTTACAATGAGCAGTTCTTC.

This chain links TRBV11-2 with TRBJ2-1; TRBD2 agrees at 9 bases. The CDR3 is made up of 14 amino acids. The V segment lost 1 base and the J segment 12 bases; nucleotides outside the gene matches: 7. CDR1 and CDR2 from the germline V gene are SGHAT and FQNNGV. In DNA form, the CDR3 reads TGTGCCAGCAGCTTAGCCCTGACTAGCGGTGTGCAGTTCTTC. This codes for CASSLALTSGVQFF.

The V and J genes are TRBV18 and TRBJ2-7; D remains unclear. V was shortened by 5 bases and J by 1 base, with 9 bases between the two germline ends. Germline lookup yields CDR1 KGHSH and CDR2 LQKENI. The CDR3 is 13 amino acids. The CDR3 DNA reads TGTGCCAGCTCAGCAAGACGGTCCTACGAGCAGTACTTC. It is translated as CASSARRSYEQYF.

The chain couples TRBV20-1 to TRBJ2-5, with TRBD2 matching 7 bases. Germline V gene lookup returns CDR1 DFQATT and CDR2 SNEGSKA (reference sequence). Unmatched junction bases numbered 0, after V lost 5 bases and J lost 3 bases. CDR3 length: 11 amino acids. The CDR3 spells CSAGTKETQYF. The CDR3 bases are TGCAGTGCTGGGACTAAAGAGACCCAGTACTTC.

This chain joins TRBV27 and TRBJ2-6; D gene ambiguous. The CDR3 spans 16 residues. Trimming took 6 bases from V and 0 from J, leaving 12 bases between them. Germline V gene lookup returns CDR1 MNHEY and CDR2 SMNVEV (reference sequence). The CDR3 coding sequence is TGTGCCAGCAGAAAGCTTGTGGGCTCTGGGGCCAACGTCCTGACTTTC. Amino acid sequence: CASRKLVGSGANVLTF.

V and J are TRBV4-1 and TRBJ2-5; 10 bases are shared with TRBD2. The V gene end was trimmed by 0 bases and the J gene end by 4 bases; junction bases not matched to a gene: 5. The germline V gene encodes CDR1 MGHRA and CDR2 YSYEKL. CDR3 length: 16 amino acids. CDR3 in amino acids: CASSQEGGTSVETQYF. Written as DNA, the CDR3 is TGCGCCAGCAGCCAAGAGGGCGGGACTAGCGTAGAGACCCAGTACTTC.

This clone appeared once. The genes are TRBV2 and TRBJ2-7; 11 positions match TRBD1. CDR3 length equals 14 residues. The V gene's germline CDR1 is SNHLY and CDR2 FYNNEI. J was trimmed by 5 bases and V by 3 bases; bases with no gene match: 3. The CDR3 loop reads CASSDRTGGNEQYF. In DNA, the CDR3 is TGTGCCAGCAGTGATAGGACAGGGGGCAACGAGCAGTACTTC.

The chain uses TRBV7-9 and TRBJ2-3; D is perhaps TRBD1 (7 bases). Germline V CDR1 and CDR2: SEHNR, FQNEAQ (reference sequence). The V end was cut by 4 bases, the J end by 1 base, with 12 bases between. CDR3 length: 15 amino acids. The CDR3 loop reads CASSSGGGGTDTQYF. The CDR3 nucleotides read TGTGCCAGCAGCTCAGGAGGGGGCGGCACAGATACGCAGTATTTT.

In this sample, this clone turned up a few times. The V gene is TRBV28, the J gene TRBJ2-3, with a tentative D call TRBD2 (7 bases). The CDR3 extends over 16 amino acids. Trimming stripped 5 bases from V and 2 bases from J, with 17 bases between. Per germline, CDR1 MDHEN and CDR2 SYDVKM. The CDR3: CASSVGGPLITDTQYF. The CDR3, as DNA: TGTGCCAGCAGTGTGGGGGGGCCGTTAATCACAGATACGCAGTATTTT. Variable domain in full (rest from reference TRBV28 and TRBJ2-3): DVKVTQSSRYLVKRTGEKVFLECVQDMDHENMFWYRQDPGLGLRLIYFSYDVKMKEKGDIPEGYSVSREKKERFSLILESASTNQTSMYLCASSVGGPLITDTQYFGPGTRLTVL.

V gene TRBV13 combines with J gene TRBJ2-2, with 7 bases fitting TRBD2. Germline V gene data show CDR1 as PRHDT and CDR2 as FYEKMQ (reference sequence). This CDR3 is built from 17 residues. V was pared by 5 bases and J by 6 bases, with 15 bases of the junction left unmatched. The CDR3 region has the DNA TGTGCCAGCAGCCCCCGGGGCGGGAGATTTAGTCCCGGGGAGCTGTTTTTT. Its translation: CASSPRGGRFSPGELFF.

The gene calls are TRBV5-5 and TRBJ1-3; D remains unclear. The V gene lost 5 bases and the J gene lost 7 bases, with 22 bases spanning the gap. CDR1 and CDR2 (germline): SGHKS, YYEKEE (reference sequence). This CDR3 spans 16 amino acids. CDR3 residues: CASSTDAFFAGNTIYF. The CDR3 DNA follows: TGTGCCAGCAGTACCGACGCGTTCTTCGCGGGGAACACCATATATTTT.

In DNA form, the CDR3 reads TGTGCCAGCAGTAGCGGGGGGAACACCGGGGAGCTGTTTTTT. Translated: CASSSGGNTGELFF. The rearrangement uses TRBV6-1 and TRBJ2-2; TRBD2 aligns across 8 bases. Germline V gene lookup returns CDR1 MNHNS and CDR2 SASEGT. The CDR3 covers 14 residues. V shed 5 bases and J 1 base; nucleotides not matched to a gene: 0.

The chain uses TRBV9 and TRBJ2-1, with D maybe TRBD2 (5 bases). The CDR3 has 13 amino acids. V was clipped by 4 bases and J by 14 bases, with 19 bases between them. Germline loops: CDR1 SGDLS, CDR2 YYNGEE. DNA for the CDR3: TGTGCCAGCAGCCCTTCTCCAACCATGCGGGAGTTCTTC. This gives the protein CASSPSPTMREFF. Full variable domain (remainder filled in from reference TRBV9 and TRBJ2-1): DSGVTQTPKHLITATGQRVTLRCSPRSGDLSVYWYQQSLDQGLQFLIQYYNGEERAKGNILERFSAQQFPDLHSELNLSSLELGDSALYFCASSPSPTMREFFGPGTRLTVL.

This rearrangement joins TRBV11-2 to TRBJ2-5; D tentatively fits TRBD1 or TRBD2 (5 bases each). V lost 4 bases to trimming and J lost 2 bases, with 20 bases between them. Germline V gene lookup returns CDR1 SGHAT and CDR2 FQNNGV. The CDR3 loop spans 17 amino acids. This CDR3 reads CASSSFPKLGEQETQYF. The CDR3 DNA reads TGTGCCAGCAGCTCCTTCCCCAAACTAGGGGAACAAGAGACCCAGTACTTC.

V and J are TRBV5-1 and TRBJ2-5; 8 bases are a match to TRBD2. V lost 4 bases, J lost 2 bases, and 4 bases stayed unmatched. The CDR3 runs 14 residues. Germline CDR1 is SGHRS and CDR2 is YFSETQ. The chain's CDR3 is CASSQPSGQETQYF. For the CDR3, the DNA is TGCGCCAGCAGCCAACCTAGCGGGCAAGAGACCCAGTACTTC.

The rearrangement links TRBV5-1 to TRBJ2-7; D ambiguous. The CDR3 covers 14 residues. The germline V gene has CDR1 SGHRS and CDR2 YFSETQ. Trimming stripped 0 bases from V and 2 bases from J, with 9 bases between. The CDR3 nucleotides read TGCGCCAGCAGCTTGGGTGGCACGGCCTACGAGCAGTACGTC. It specifies CASSLGGTAYEQYV.